This T cell receptor beta chain was sequenced during a study of control samples from healthy donors and cancer patients. This clone was recorded once. The CDR3 sequence is 11 residues long. The ends were cut back, 7 bases at V and 6 bases at J, with 8 bases in the middle. CDR1 MDHEN and CDR2 SYDVKM come from the germline V gene. TCRdb's copy holds only in-frame clones and misses some; the assay was immunoSEQ multiplex PCR. Of some 79,000 clones in the sample, roughly 84% are singletons; the top ten hold 3% to 4.5%. The chain recombines TRBV28 with TRBJ2-3; D is unresolved. The receptor's source is a woman aged 45-59 years in good health. The specimen was blood. DNA of the CDR3: TGTGCCAGCACAGAAGAGGATACGCAGTATTTT. It is translated as CASTEEDTQYF.